Described below is a single TCR beta chain sequence and its context. This clonotype was observed at least ten times. What this receptor recognizes is not known. Qualities for individual bases were not recorded, and no much larger clone is one base off. This record comes from a study of Graves' ophthalmopathy and Graves' hyperthyroidism (dated by TCRdb to 2017 to 2018). Describing the broader study: Hyperthyroidism was considered stable if no progression to ophthalmopathy occurred within 18 months of follow-up. To explore V-J signatures that distinguish ophthalmopathy from hyperthyroidism, a discovery set of 100 patients was enrolled, made up of around 40 with ophthalmopathy and under 65 with stable hyperthyroidism. The study used TCR beta repertoire signatures to distinguish Graves' ophthalmopathy from Graves' hyperthyroidism and to predict progression to ophthalmopathy. T-cell repertoires of thyroid tissue and blood were compared in over 5 hyperthyroidism patients. In total, 120 to 150 blood samples were TCR-sequenced: 43 ophthalmopathy, under 80 hyperthyroidism and around 17 hyperthyroidism-to-ophthalmopathy patients. For independent validation, a separate cohort was made up of approximately 18 hyperthyroidism patients plus 17 patients who later progressed from hyperthyroidism to ophthalmopathy. Following sampling, methimazole starting at 30 mg daily was administered to hyperthyroidism patients, and high-dose intravenous methylprednisolone was administered to ophthalmopathy patients. Results the study describes overall, beyond this receptor: Among expanded thyroid clonotypes with frequency above 0.001, most also showed up in blood, which suggests that blood repertoires may reflect the thyroid immune response. The 13-signature model separated ophthalmopathy from stable hyperthyroidism with approximately 88% sensitivity and about 84% specificity in cross-validation, and 80%/75% in the test set. In validation, the model predicted ophthalmopathy progression with more than 70% sensitivity and about 77% specificity; some 13 predicted patients were CT-confirmed with GO in a median of around 6 months. Sample size was not predetermined statistically, and investigators were not blinded to group allocation.

The germline V gene specifies SQVTM as CDR1 and ANQGSEA as CDR2. Including cysteine and phenylalanine, the CDR3 has 15 amino acids. Just CDR3 DNA is preserved here, 45 bases in frame from base 1. Trimming accounts for 6 bases at V and 4 bases at J, while the number of junction bases matched to no gene is 6. Patients with hyperthyroidism were aged 18 to 65 years, had been newly diagnosed, and had a disease duration of less than 2 months. Patients with other autoimmune diseases, uncontrolled infections, pregnancy or lactation were excluded. Diagnosis relied on clinical symptoms, serum thyroxine, TRAb, thyroid ultrasound and orbital computed tomography. Trizol reagent was used to extract the total RNA, and its quality was then checked on an Agilent 2100 Bioanalyzer. For repertoire sequencing, TCR beta CDR3 regions were amplified from RNA transcripts. HTBI primers and the Qiagen OneStep RT-PCR kit were used in a first-round RT-PCR, which was followed by a second-round multiplex PCR, size selection and purification. Sequencing of the libraries was carried out on an Illumina HiSeq2000 in paired-end mode with 100 bp reads. The study's processing was this. SOAPnuke was used to process the reads, throwing out any read that had adapters, had uncalled bases, had a mean Phred below 15, or lacked an exact constant-primer or identifier match. COPE v1.2.5 was used to merge the high-quality paired reads. Each unique nucleotide sequence was treated as a clonotype, and MiTCR v1.1 was used to align the clonotypes to the IMGT TRB V, D and J references. The analysis was limited to V-J combinations with a frequency above 0.0001, which together covered 99.2% of repertoires. For each V-J combination, a TCR clonal expansion and chaos score was defined as F50 clonal expansion divided by the chaos observed in the TCRdist matrix. Welch's t-statistics and random forest were used to reduce features to about 14 V-J combinations, which were fed into a naive Bayes classifier. Thyroid-blood repertoire similarity was quantified with the Morisita-Horn index. TCRdb reworked the public reads: Q25 trimming with fastp, MiXCR clone assembly, productive beta chains retained. Rows merge per CDR3 protein into single entries with the most common DNA and genes. What appears here as the V and J calls and clone size reflects TCRdb's work, not the paper's. The sample records around 1.1 million distinct CDR3 sequences, approximately 35% of which are singletons. 11% of the sample lies in the top ten.

Recombination joined TRBV29-1 with TRBJ2-6; TRBD1 fits 10 bases in the junction. This sequence originates from an adult man with Graves' hyperthyroidism. Material for sequencing was peripheral blood or thyroid tissue (not recorded which). The sequence in DNA is TGCAGCGTCCGGGACAGGGGATCAGGGGCCAACGTCCTGACTTTC. It is translated as CSVRDRGSGANVLTF.